The clone carrying this T cell receptor (beta chain) was picked up a small number of times. The antigen remains unidentified. Stated treatment: roughly 10-day PBMC culture with coronavirus spike peptide pools or control peptides (ViraFEST assay). These data originate in a study of vaccination and CD4 T cells after COVID-19. V shed 4 bases and J shed 0 bases, with 13 bases lying between them. CDR3 length equals 16 residues. Germline lookup yields CDR1 MNHNS and CDR2 SASEGT. Points from the study as a whole: Only after vaccination were a median about 87% of convalescents' reactive clones seen.

Sequenced with the Oncomine TCR Beta short-read assay was DNA taken from cultured CD4+ T cells. TCRdb reanalysed the PCR reads using MiXCR and keeps one entry per CDR3 protein. The sample consists of 9,500 to 15,000 distinct CDR3 sequences, roughly 60% of them appearing once. The source material was CD4+ T cells from blood, cultured in vitro. This chain connects TRBV6-1 to TRBJ1-5; D gene unclear. This sequence was found in a human donor who had recovered from COVID-19. The CDR3 is CASSASPTYSNQPQHF. CDR3 DNA sequence: TGTGCCAGCAGTGCCTCCCCAACTTATAGCAATCAGCCCCAGCATTTT.